The T cell receptor beta chain under discussion was sequenced for a study of T-cell memory formation after mild COVID-19. Study-level information: Clusters of TCRs were largely donor specific.

General study points: CD4+ bias marked clones expanding day 15 to 37, unlike balanced contracting clones.

Germline CDR1 reads MNHEY; CDR2 reads SVGAGI. V lost 1 base and J 5 bases, leaving 14 bases between the germline ends. The CDR3 is made up of 16 amino acids. Researchers used 5'RACE with constant-segment primers to make TCR alpha and TCR beta cDNA libraries that carry sample barcodes and UMIs. From the 5' RACE reads, TCRdb called clonotypes with MiXCR, one entry per CDR3 protein. The sample records about 160,000 distinct CDR3 sequences, roughly 28% being singletons. A remark on this clonotype: Its antigen is as yet unknown.

Sample: PBMCs or a T cell subset sorted from them (not recorded which). The clonotype originates from an adult woman who had mild COVID-19 (a few samples of this study predate the infection). Cell type and time point are not known. This chain connects TRBV6-5 to TRBJ2-2; D is perhaps TRBD2 (6 bases). CDR3 sequence reads: CASSYWRLGRTGELFF. CDR3 bases: TGTGCCAGCAGTTACTGGAGACTAGGGCGTACCGGGGAGCTGTTTTTT.